This is a list of T cell receptor beta chains from one sample in a study of blood T cell repertoires in COVID-19. TCRdb's copy holds only in-frame clones and misses some; the assay was immunoSEQ multiplex PCR. The sample yields roughly 120,000 clones, over 65% seen once. Material for sequencing was peripheral blood. The receptors were sampled from a woman aged 80 or over with acute or convalescent COVID-19. The CDR3 runs from the conserved cysteine through the conserved F or W. A D gene is named only where the DNA matches it firmly. The size field is filled for only some rows; it gives once, few, many or a size class.

V	size	J	D	DNA	CDR3
TRBV4-1	-	TRBJ1-2	-	TGCGCCAGCAGCCAAGATCAGGGTCGGGGGTCTGGCTACACCTTC	CASSQDQGRGSGYTF
TRBV11-3	-	TRBJ2-5	-	TGTGCCAGCAGCCGAAAGGGGGAGACCCAGTACTTC	CASSRKGETQYF
TRBV5-1	-	TRBJ2-1	TRBD1	TGCGCCAGCAGCACCCGGACAGGGGGAAACAATGAGCAGTTCTTC	CASSTRTGGNNEQFF
TRBV6-4	-	TRBJ2-2	TRBD2	TGTGCCAGCAGGGGGACTAGCGACGGGGAGCTGTTTTTT	CASRGTSDGELFF
TRBV18	-	TRBJ2-7	TRBD1	TGTGCCAGCTCACCACCGGGACAGGGGATCACCTACGAGCAGTACTTC	CASSPPGQGITYEQYF
TRBV5-5	-	TRBJ1-2	TRBD1	TGTGCCAGCAGCCCGACAGGGGGCGTCTATGGCTACACCTTC	CASSPTGGVYGYTF
TRBV29-1	-	TRBJ1-5	-	TGCAGCGGCGTCCGGGACTCAAATCAGCCCCAGCATTTT	CSGVRDSNQPQHF
TRBV4-3	-	TRBJ1-2	TRBD1	TGCGCCAGCAGCCAAGGGATCGGGACAGGGAATAGCTACACCTTC	CASSQGIGTGNSYTF
TRBV19	-	TRBJ2-1	-	TGTGCCAGTAGTTCGCCAGGGAGGAGGGCTTCCTACAATGAGCAGTTCTTC	CASSSPGRRASYNEQFF
TRBV7-2	-	TRBJ1-2	TRBD1	TGTGCCAGCAGCTCTAACCAGGGGGCTAACTATGGCTACACCTTC	CASSSNQGANYGYTF
TRBV5-4	-	TRBJ1-2	-	TGTGCCAGCAGCTTGGGGGTCGGGGGACCCGGGAACTATGGCTACACCTTC	CASSLGVGGPGNYGYTF
TRBV7-9	once	TRBJ1-2	-	TGTGCCAGCCTAGGCGGCGTGGGGGGGCGCGGTGAATTC	CASLGGVGGRGEF
TRBV6-1	once	TRBJ2-3	-	TGTGCCAGCAGTGAAGTGAGTCAGGTCACAGATACGCAGTATTTT	CASSEVSQVTDTQYF
TRBV19	-	TRBJ2-3	-	TGTGCCAGTAGTATATTCCTCCGCGGGCACGGCACAGATACGCAGTATTTT	CASSIFLRGHGTDTQYF
TRBV5-1	-	TRBJ1-1	-	TGCGCCAGCAGCGAAAGGGACATCAATCCTGAAGCTTTCTTT	CASSERDINPEAFF
TRBV4-1	-	TRBJ2-4	-	TGCGCCAGCAGCCAGGTCAGTCTGGCCAAAAACATTCAGTACTTC	CASSQVSLAKNIQYF
TRBV7-6	-	TRBJ2-1	TRBD2	TGTGCCAGCAGCTTACGCCTAGCGGACCAATTAAGCTCCTACAATGAGCAGTTCTTC	CASSLRLADQLSSYNEQFF
TRBV7-2	-	TRBJ2-3	-	TGTGCCAGCAGCTATAATCCCCACAGGTCCACAGATACGCAGTATTTT	CASSYNPHRSTDTQYF
TRBV18	-	TRBJ2-7	TRBD2	TGTGCCAGCTCCCCGCCGGCTAGCGGGGGCTACGAGCAGTACTTC	CASSPPASGGYEQYF
TRBV30	-	TRBJ2-3	-	TGTGCCTGGACCTTGCCTCGGGGGGCAGGAGGTACGCAGTATTTT	CAWTLPRGAGGTQYF
TRBV11-3	-	TRBJ1-1	TRBD1	TGTGCCAGCAGCTCACCGGGACAGGGTATCACTGAAGCTTTCTTT	CASSSPGQGITEAFF
TRBV7-9	few	TRBJ2-7	-	TGTGCCAGCAGCTGGCAGGAACGCTACGAGCAGTACTTC	CASSWQERYEQYF
TRBV6-2/TRBV6-3	many	TRBJ2-1	TRBD2	TGTGCCAGCAGTTACTCCTCCAGCGGGAGGCCCTACAATGAGCAGTTCTTC	CASSYSSSGRPYNEQFF
TRBV18	once	TRBJ2-5	-	TGTGCCAGCTCACCTCCCCCAGGGGCCTCGGATTGGGCCCTGTACCAAGAGACCCAGTACTTC	CASSPPPGASDWALYQETQYF